The 29 T cell receptor beta chains reported below all come from one sample, sequenced in a study of cytomegalovirus exposure and HLA in healthy donors. PCR employed 60 Vbeta and 13 Jbeta primers. Produced via immunoSEQ multiplex PCR; TCRdb's table is partial and in-frame only. The repertoire includes about 43,000 clones, roughly half of them detected once, and roughly 5.5% sits in the top ten. The sequenced sample was PBMCs. Every receptor here comes from a man aged 60-69 years in good health and CMV-seronegative.

This clone was counted between two and nine times. The CDR3 protein is CASVGGSGRTYNEQFF. The CDR3 region has the DNA TGTGCCAGCGTCGGCGGTAGCGGGAGAACCTACAATGAGCAGTTCTTC. The genes are TRBV2 and TRBJ2-1; 9 positions match TRBD2. Germline CDR1 SNHLY, CDR2 FYNNEI. The ends lost 8 bases at V and 2 bases at J; junction bases unmatched: 10. The CDR3 covers 16 residues. Drawing the rest from reference TRBV2 and TRBJ2-1, the complete variable domain is EPEVTQTPSHQVTQMGQEVILRCVPISNHLYFYWYRQILGQKVEFLVSFYNNEISEKSEIFDDQFSVERPDGSNFTLKIRSTKLEDSAMYFCASVGGSGRTYNEQFFGPGTRLTVL.

CDR3 loop: CASRDRGEQYF. CDR3 DNA: TGTGCCAGCAGGGACAGGGGCGAGCAGTACTTC. The rearrangement uses TRBV30 and TRBJ2-7; TRBD1 matches 10 bases. Per germline, CDR1 GTSNPN and CDR2 SVGIG (reference sequence). CDR3 size: 11 residues. The junction had 4 bases not matched to a gene; V was cut back by 8 bases and J by 6 bases.

About this clone itself: Within the sample, other DNA sequences also encode this same CDR3. The rearrangement joins TRBV30 to TRBJ2-6, with 7 positions matching TRBD2. Germline values: CDR1 GTSNPN, CDR2 SVGIG (reference sequence). V shed 4 bases, J shed 4 bases, and the junction held 7 bases outside the gene matches. The CDR3 runs 15 residues. The CDR3 DNA follows: TGTGCCTGGACTGGGGGGGGACGGGGGGCCAACGTCCTGACTTTC. It is translated as CAWTGGGRGANVLTF.

The chain combines TRBV10-3 with TRBJ1-5; D is unclear. Germline-derived CDR1 and CDR2 are ENHRY and SYGVKD. The CDR3 length is 16 residues. Deletions cut 4 bases from V and 0 bases from J, with 13 bases between. CDR3 amino acids: CAISGSEPYSNQPQHF. The CDR3 DNA reads as TGTGCCATCAGTGGATCTGAGCCCTATAGCAATCAGCCCCAGCATTTT.

The rearrangement links TRBV4-1 to TRBJ1-5, with D uncertain. Trimming left V 4 bases short and J 4 bases short, with 17 bases between. The V gene's germline CDR1 is MGHRA and CDR2 YSYEKL. This CDR3 is 16 amino acids long. The CDR3 here is CASSPREVSSNQPQHF. The CDR3 coding sequence is TGCGCCAGCAGCCCCCGAGAGGTCAGCAGTAATCAGCCCCAGCATTTT.

This clone occurred a few times. V gene TRBV27 combines with J gene TRBJ2-7; TRBD1 aligns across 11 bases. CDR1 is MNHEY, CDR2 SMNVEV, per germline (reference sequence). This CDR3 has 14 amino acids. V dropped 5 bases and J dropped 6; count of bases not matched to a gene: 6. The CDR3: CASSRTGGWVEQYF. As DNA, the CDR3 is TGTGCCAGCAGTCGGACAGGGGGCTGGGTCGAGCAGTACTTC.

V usage is TRBV19 and J usage is TRBJ2-1; D may be TRBD2 (5 bases). This CDR3 has 16 amino acids. Germline CDR1 LNHDA, CDR2 SQIVND (reference sequence). Trimming removed 1 base at V and 8 bases at J, with 18 bases between. Here the CDR3 reads CASSIVFGLPADEQFF. In nucleotides, the CDR3 is TGTGCCAGTAGTATAGTCTTTGGACTCCCTGCCGATGAGCAGTTCTTC.

CDR3 residues: CASSEGASREQFF. The DNA of the CDR3 is TGTGCCAGCAGTGAGGGCGCCAGCCGTGAGCAGTTCTTC. The chain couples TRBV6-4 to TRBJ2-1; D call uncertain. The CDR3 sequence is 13 residues long. V was trimmed by 3 bases and J by 9 bases, leaving 12 bases between them. Germline CDR1 reads MRHNA; CDR2 reads SNTAGT.

This clone was seen only a few times. The genes are TRBV4-1 and TRBJ2-1; 7 bases agree with TRBD1. Germline lookup yields CDR1 MGHRA and CDR2 YSYEKL. The CDR3 has 12 residues. The J segment lost 13 bases and the V segment lost 1 base, leaving 4 bases of the junction unmatched. The CDR3 here is CASSQAGQVQFF. As DNA, the CDR3 is TGCGCCAGCAGCCAAGCAGGACAGGTTCAGTTCTTC.

CDR3 sequence reads: CASSQGGGTSYNEQFF. DNA for the CDR3: TGTGCCAGCAGCCAAGGGGGAGGGACCTCCTACAATGAGCAGTTCTTC. The V call is TRBV4-2, the J call TRBJ2-1, with 7 nucleotides matching TRBD2. There are 16 residues in the CDR3. V trimming: 1 base; J trimming: 0 bases; junction bases outside the gene matches: 3. Per germline, CDR1 LGHNA and CDR2 YNFKEQ.

The V call is TRBV4-3, the J call TRBJ1-1; weak D call: TRBD1 (6 bases). Germline CDR1 reads LGHNA; CDR2 reads YSLEER. The V and J ends lost 3 bases and 7 bases respectively, with 15 bases between them. This CDR3 is 14 amino acids long. The CDR3 reads CASSHTGTSNEAFF. CDR3 nucleotides: TGCGCCAGCAGCCACACAGGGACAAGCAATGAAGCTTTCTTT.

The chain is built from TRBV11-2 and TRBJ2-7; D call uncertain. CDR1 SGHAT and CDR2 FQNNGV come from the germline V gene. Trimming left V 5 bases short and J 5 bases short, with 7 bases between. CDR3 size: 11 residues. As DNA, the CDR3 is TGTGCCAGCAGCCCCCTTCACGAGCAGTACTTC. Translating gives CASSPLHEQYF.

Only a few counts were recorded for this clone. The V and J genes are TRBV13 and TRBJ2-6; no reliable D call. This CDR3 spans 14 amino acids. Germline V gives CDR1 PRHDT, CDR2 FYEKMQ (reference sequence). Trimming removed 2 bases from V and 6 bases from J, with 8 bases in between. DNA of the CDR3: TGTGCCAGCAGCTTATATAGTGAGGCCAACGTCCTGACTTTC. Amino acids: CASSLYSEANVLTF. Looking up the rest from reference TRBV13 and TRBJ2-6 gives the full variable domain: AAGVIQSPRHLIKEKRETATLKCYPIPRHDTVYWYQQGPGQDPQFLISFYEKMQSDKGSIPDRFSAQQFSDYHSELNMSSLELGDSALYFCASSLYSEANVLTFGAGSRLTVL.

This sequence joins TRBV7-8 and TRBJ1-1; D may be TRBD1 (6 bases). This CDR3 has 17 amino acids. In germline, CDR1 is SGHVS, CDR2 FQNEAQ. Trimming removed 1 base from V and 6 bases from J, with 21 bases in between. CDR3: CASSLVRRSGRGSEAFF. Written as DNA, the CDR3 is TGTGCCAGCAGCTTAGTGAGGCGCTCTGGGAGGGGGTCTGAAGCTTTCTTT. Full variable domain (rest looked up from reference TRBV7-8 and TRBJ1-1): GAGVSQSPRYKVAKRGQDVALRCDPISGHVSLFWYQQALGQGPEFLTYFQNEAQLDKSGLPSDRFFAERPEGSVSTLKIQRTQQEDSAVYLCASSLVRRSGRGSEAFFGQGTRLTVV.

The V and J genes are TRBV2 and TRBJ1-1, with 7 nucleotides matching TRBD1. Germline V CDR1 and CDR2: SNHLY, FYNNEI. The CDR3 sequence is 14 residues long. J was trimmed by 4 bases and V by 5 bases; bases with no gene match: 7. Written as DNA, the CDR3 is TGTGCCAGCAGTTTTAGACAGGGAGCCACTGAAGCTTTCTTT. This gives the protein CASSFRQGATEAFF.

The chain is built from TRBV2 and TRBJ2-7; 9 bases match TRBD2. The germline V gene encodes CDR1 SNHLY and CDR2 FYNNEI. The CDR3 contains 15 residues. With V trimmed by 8 bases and J by 2 bases, 10 bases remained unmatched. DNA of the CDR3: TGTGCCAGCGAGCTAGGGGCTAGCGGGACCTACGAGCAGTACTTC. It specifies CASELGASGTYEQYF.

This rearrangement joins TRBV28 to TRBJ2-7; tentative D call: TRBD1 (6 bases). This CDR3 contains 13 residues. Trimming stripped 8 bases from V and 7 bases from J, with 18 bases between. CDR1 and CDR2 (germline): MDHEN, SYDVKM. The CDR3 spells CASLDSALGEQYF. The CDR3 nucleotides are TGTGCCAGCCTGGACAGTGCCCTGGGGGAGCAGTACTTC.

This clone was picked up a small number of times. The V and J genes are TRBV7-2 and TRBJ2-7; 10 bases match TRBD1. This CDR3 contains 13 residues. The trim removed 4 bases at V and 6 bases at J, leaving 3 bases unmatched. Per germline, CDR1 SGHTA and CDR2 FQGNSA. The CDR3 sequence is CASSWDRGGEQYF. The CDR3 nucleotides read TGTGCCAGCAGCTGGGACAGGGGCGGCGAGCAGTACTTC.

This clone was counted between two and nine times. The CDR3 region has the DNA TGTGCCAGTAGTAGCACCGCACAGGGGCCACCGGCTTTCTTT. Amino acid sequence: CASSSTAQGPPAFF. The chain recombines TRBV19 with TRBJ1-1; TRBD1 matches at 7 bases. The ends lost 4 bases at V and 11 bases at J; junction bases unmatched: 13. The CDR3 covers 14 residues. Germline CDR1 and CDR2: LNHDA and SQIVND (reference sequence).

This clone occurred a few times. The V and J genes are TRBV9 and TRBJ2-7; 8 positions agree with TRBD2. The CDR3 spans 13 residues. J was trimmed by 5 bases and V by 3 bases; bases with no gene match: 4. Germline lookup yields CDR1 SGDLS and CDR2 YYNGEE. CDR3 nucleotide sequence: TGTGCCAGCAGCGCTAATAGCGGGAACGAGCAGTACTTC. It codes for CASSANSGNEQYF.

The V call is TRBV6-5, the J call TRBJ2-5; tentative D call: TRBD2 (5 bases). The CDR3 runs to 13 residues. Germline V gives CDR1 MNHEY, CDR2 SVGAGI. V lost 7 bases, J lost 11 bases, and 20 bases lay in between. The CDR3 sequence: CASMSVVAREQYF. The CDR3 nucleotides read TGTGCCAGCATGTCCGTCGTTGCGAGGGAGCAGTACTTC.

This chain connects TRBV25-1 to TRBJ2-5, with TRBD2 matching over 11 bases. J was trimmed by 1 base and V by 7 bases; bases with no gene match: 2. Germline V gives CDR1 MGHDK, CDR2 SYGVNS. The CDR3 spans 14 residues. CDR3 sequence reads: CASITSGSQETQYF. The DNA for the CDR3 is TGTGCCAGCATTACTAGCGGGAGCCAAGAGACCCAGTACTTC. The full variable domain, its missing parts supplied by reference TRBV25-1 and TRBJ2-5, is EADIYQTPRYLVIGTGKKITLECSQTMGHDKMYWYQQDPGMELHLIHYSYGVNSTEKGDLSSESTVSRIRTEHFPLTLESARPSHTSQYLCASITSGSQETQYFGPGTRLLVL.

The sample holds a few counts of this clone. The chain has TRBV5-1 and TRBJ2-5; TRBD2 matches 7 bases. Germline trimming cut 4 bases from V and 2 bases from J; bases unmatched to any gene: 11. Germline CDR1 and CDR2: SGHRS and YFSETQ. The CDR3 covers 16 residues. CDR3 coding DNA: TGCGCCAGCAGCCCGCTAGCGGTTAGTAAGCAAGAGACCCAGTACTTC. Protein product: CASSPLAVSKQETQYF.

The chain recombines TRBV28 with TRBJ1-2, with 9 nucleotides matching TRBD1. The CDR3 totals 13 residues. J gave up 3 bases and V 8 bases, and 4 bases lay outside the gene matches. CDR1 is MDHEN and CDR2 is SYDVKM in the germline V gene. This CDR3 is CASGTGYDYGYTF. In DNA form, the CDR3 reads TGTGCCAGCGGGACAGGGTATGACTATGGCTACACCTTC.

The genes are TRBV7-2 and TRBJ2-3, with 7 bases aligning to TRBD2. Germline V gene lookup returns CDR1 SGHTA and CDR2 FQGNSA. The J segment lost 4 bases and the V segment lost 5 bases, leaving 12 bases of the junction unmatched. The CDR3 spans 16 residues. The CDR3 coding sequence is TGTGCCAGCAGCCCGGGGAGGGGTCAGGCCGCAGATACGCAGTATTTT. Its translation: CASSPGRGQAADTQYF.

The chain uses TRBV28 and TRBJ2-5; D possibly corresponds to TRBD1 (5 bases). The germline V and J ends were trimmed by 2 bases and 0 bases, with 7 bases remaining between them. The CDR3 length is 14 residues. Germline V gene lookup returns CDR1 MDHEN and CDR2 SYDVKM. CDR3 amino acids: CASSLAGNQETQYF. Here the CDR3 DNA reads TGTGCCAGCAGTTTAGCAGGGAACCAAGAGACCCAGTACTTC.

This clone was counted between two and nine times. This chain joins TRBV7-9 and TRBJ2-3; maybe TRBD2 (6 bases). V was shortened by 8 bases and J by 3 bases, with 21 bases between the two germline ends. The CDR3 consists of 16 residues. Germline CDR1 SEHNR, CDR2 FQNEAQ (reference sequence). In DNA form, the CDR3 reads TGTGCCAGCGGAAGCGGACCGAACCGGGGGACAGATACGCAGTATTTT. Its translation: CASGSGPNRGTDTQYF.

This clone was counted only a few times. V and J are TRBV14 and TRBJ2-7, with 11 bases that match TRBD2. The germline V gene has CDR1 SGHDN and CDR2 FVKESK. The CDR3 has 15 amino acids. With V trimmed by 1 base and J by 4 bases, 3 bases remained unmatched. CDR3 protein: CASSQGLAGIYEQYF. The CDR3 DNA is TGTGCCAGCAGCCAAGGACTAGCGGGAATATACGAGCAGTACTTC.

The chain carries TRBV9 and TRBJ2-5; 8 bases are shared with TRBD1. Germline lookup yields CDR1 SGDLS and CDR2 YYNGEE. The trim removed 0 bases at V and 5 bases at J, leaving 6 bases unmatched. The CDR3 is 15 amino acids. CDR3 sequence reads: CASSVVDRGGETQYF. The CDR3 region has the DNA TGTGCCAGCAGCGTAGTCGACAGGGGCGGTGAGACCCAGTACTTC.